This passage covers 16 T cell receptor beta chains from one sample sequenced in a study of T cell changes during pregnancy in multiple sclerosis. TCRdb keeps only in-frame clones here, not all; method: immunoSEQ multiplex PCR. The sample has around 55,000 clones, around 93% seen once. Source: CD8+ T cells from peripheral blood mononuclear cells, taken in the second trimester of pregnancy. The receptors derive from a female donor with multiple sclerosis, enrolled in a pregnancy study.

The CDR3 is CASSLIPRASTGELFF. The CDR3 bases are TGCGCCAGCAGCTTGATTCCGAGAGCGAGCACCGGGGAGCTGTTTTTT. The genes are TRBV5-1 and TRBJ2-2; D not certain. V lost 1 base, J lost 4 bases, and 14 bases lay in between. The CDR3 totals 16 residues. Germline V lookup: CDR1 SGHRS, CDR2 YFSETQ.

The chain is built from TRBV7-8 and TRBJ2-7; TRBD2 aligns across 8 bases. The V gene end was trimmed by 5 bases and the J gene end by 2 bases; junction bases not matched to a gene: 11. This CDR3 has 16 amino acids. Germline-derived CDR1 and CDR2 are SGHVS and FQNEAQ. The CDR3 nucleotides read TGTGCCAGCAGCCTCGCTCTAGCGGGCCCTACCTACGAGCAGTACTTC. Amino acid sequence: CASSLALAGPTYEQYF.

Here the CDR3 DNA reads TGTGCCAGTAGTATATTCGGGACTACCGCGGAGGTCTTCAATGAGCAGTTCTTC. This encodes CASSIFGTTAEVFNEQFF. This rearrangement joins TRBV19 to TRBJ2-1; 7 nucleotides match TRBD2. CDR1 LNHDA and CDR2 SQIVND come from the germline V gene (reference sequence). J was trimmed by 6 bases and V by 2 bases; bases with no gene match: 16. This CDR3 region has 18 residues.

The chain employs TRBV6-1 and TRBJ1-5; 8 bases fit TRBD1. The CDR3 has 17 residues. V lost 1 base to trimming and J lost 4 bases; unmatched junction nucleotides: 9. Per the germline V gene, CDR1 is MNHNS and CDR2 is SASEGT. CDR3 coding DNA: TGTGCCAGCAGTGAAGAGGGGACAGGTCTTTGGAATCAGCCCCAGCATTTT. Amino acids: CASSEEGTGLWNQPQHF.

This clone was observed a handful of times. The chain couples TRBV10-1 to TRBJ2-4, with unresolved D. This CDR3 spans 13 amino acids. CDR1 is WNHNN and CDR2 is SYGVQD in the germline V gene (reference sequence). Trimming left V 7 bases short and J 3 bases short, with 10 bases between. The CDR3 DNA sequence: TGCGCCAGCATAGCCCTTCACAAAAACATTCAGTACTTC. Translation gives CASIALHKNIQYF.

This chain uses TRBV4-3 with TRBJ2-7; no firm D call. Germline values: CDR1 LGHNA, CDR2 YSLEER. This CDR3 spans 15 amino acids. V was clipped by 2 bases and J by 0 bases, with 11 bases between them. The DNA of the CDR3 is TGCGCCAGCAGCCAAACAACAGTCAGCTCCTACGAGCAGTACTTC. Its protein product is CASSQTTVSSYEQYF.

CDR3 residues: CASSYSNSGGGGYTF. In nucleotides, the CDR3 is TGTGCCAGCAGTTACTCGAATTCAGGGGGAGGTGGCTACACCTTC. V usage is TRBV6-5 and J usage is TRBJ1-2, with 7 bases lining up with TRBD1. The CDR3 is 15 residues long. The germline V gene has CDR1 MNHEY and CDR2 SVGAGI. Germline trimming cut 0 bases from V and 7 bases from J; bases unmatched to any gene: 8.

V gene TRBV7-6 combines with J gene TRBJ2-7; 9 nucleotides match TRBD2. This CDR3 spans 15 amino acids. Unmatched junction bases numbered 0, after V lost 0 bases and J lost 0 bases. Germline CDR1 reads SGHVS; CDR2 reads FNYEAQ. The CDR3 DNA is TGTGCCAGCAGCTTAGCTAGCGGGGGCTCCTACGAGCAGTACTTC. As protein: CASSLASGGSYEQYF.

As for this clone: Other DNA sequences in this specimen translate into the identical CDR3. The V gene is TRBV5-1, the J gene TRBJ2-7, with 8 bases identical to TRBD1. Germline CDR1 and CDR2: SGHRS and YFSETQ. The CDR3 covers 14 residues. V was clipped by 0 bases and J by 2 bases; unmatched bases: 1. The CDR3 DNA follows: TGCGCCAGCAGCTTGGGACAGGGGCCCTACGAGCAGTACTTC. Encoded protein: CASSLGQGPYEQYF.

The CDR3 coding sequence is TGTGCCATCAGTGAGCCCCAATCGGCCTACGAGCAGTACTTC. It is translated as CAISEPQSAYEQYF. V gene TRBV10-3 combines with J gene TRBJ2-7; D remains ambiguous. This CDR3 comprises 14 residues. Trimming removed 2 bases at V and 2 bases at J, with 10 bases between. In germline, CDR1 is ENHRY, CDR2 SYGVKD.

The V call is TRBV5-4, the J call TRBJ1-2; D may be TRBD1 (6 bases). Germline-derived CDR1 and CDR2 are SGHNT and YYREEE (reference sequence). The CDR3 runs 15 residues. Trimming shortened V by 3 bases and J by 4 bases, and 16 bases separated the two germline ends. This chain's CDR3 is CASSSTSWDIYGYTF. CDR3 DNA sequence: TGTGCCAGCAGCTCTACCTCCTGGGACATCTATGGCTACACCTTC.

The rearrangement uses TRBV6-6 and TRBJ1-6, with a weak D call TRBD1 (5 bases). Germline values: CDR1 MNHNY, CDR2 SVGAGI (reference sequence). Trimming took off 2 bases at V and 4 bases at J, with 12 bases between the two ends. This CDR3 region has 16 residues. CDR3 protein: CASSYAPGDYNSPLHF. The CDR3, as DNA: TGTGCCAGCAGTTACGCCCCGGGGGATTATAATTCACCCCTCCACTTT.

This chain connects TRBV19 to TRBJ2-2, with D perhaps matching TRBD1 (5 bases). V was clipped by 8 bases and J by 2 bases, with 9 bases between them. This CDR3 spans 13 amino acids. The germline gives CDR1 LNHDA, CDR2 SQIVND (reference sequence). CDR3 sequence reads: CASLDINTGELFF. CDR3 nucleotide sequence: TGTGCCAGTTTGGACATTAACACCGGGGAGCTGTTTTTT.

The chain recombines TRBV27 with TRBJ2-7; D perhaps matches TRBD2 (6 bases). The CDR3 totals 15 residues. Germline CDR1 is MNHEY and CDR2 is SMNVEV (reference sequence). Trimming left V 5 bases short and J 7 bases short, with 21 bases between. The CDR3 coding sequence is TGTGCCAGCAGTAGAGTAAGCGGACCGGAGGGAGAGCAGTACTTC. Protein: CASSRVSGPEGEQYF.

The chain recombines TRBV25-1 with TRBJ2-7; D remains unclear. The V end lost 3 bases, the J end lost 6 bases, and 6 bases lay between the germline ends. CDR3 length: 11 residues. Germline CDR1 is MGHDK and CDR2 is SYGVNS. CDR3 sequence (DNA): TGTGCCAGCAGTGAGTTAGTCGAGCAGTACTTC. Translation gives CASSELVEQYF.

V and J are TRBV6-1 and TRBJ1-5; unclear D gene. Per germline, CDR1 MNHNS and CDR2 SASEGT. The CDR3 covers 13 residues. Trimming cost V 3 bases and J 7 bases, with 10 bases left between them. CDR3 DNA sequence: TGTGCCAGCAGTGAGCCTGAAGCGCAGCCCCAGCATTTT. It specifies CASSEPEAQPQHF.